One sample yielded the 9 T cell receptor beta chains listed below, sequenced in a study of T-cell reconstitution after alpha-beta-depleted transplantation in children. Preparation of the TCRbeta library used unique molecular identifiers. TCRdb itself ran the PCR reads through MiXCR, one entry per CDR3 protein. In the table there are about 500,000 distinct CDR3 sequences, about 30% of which are singletons. The sequencing used PBMCs from the stem cell graft donor, collected from the stem cell graft. These receptors were obtained from a human donor who donated a stem cell graft to a child with aplastic anemia.

This rearrangement joins TRBV30 to TRBJ1-6; D not certain. Germline V CDR1 and CDR2: GTSNPN, SVGIG (reference sequence). The length of the CDR3 is 14 residues. V was shortened by 3 bases and J by 9 bases, with 15 bases between the two germline ends. The chain's CDR3 is CAWSQTAATSPLHF. The CDR3, as DNA: TGTGCCTGGAGCCAGACCGCGGCTACTTCACCCCTCCACTTT.

The chain links TRBV19 to TRBJ1-4; D gene ambiguous. Germline assignment: CDR1 LNHDA and CDR2 SQIVND (reference sequence). The CDR3 contains 14 residues. Trimming pared 5 bases from V and 1 base from J, leaving 8 bases between. CDR3 sequence reads: CASSSDVTNEKLFF. CDR3 sequence (DNA): TGTGCCAGTAGTTCGGACGTAACTAATGAAAAACTGTTTTTT.

The sample holds a few counts of this clonotype. The chain carries TRBV6-2 or TRBV6-3 and TRBJ1-1; 7 nucleotides agree with TRBD1. The germline gives CDR1 MNHEY, CDR2 SVGEGT. V lost 4 bases to trimming and J lost 4 bases; unmatched junction nucleotides: 9. This CDR3 spans 15 amino acids. This CDR3 reads CASSSYGTASTEAFF. DNA for the CDR3: TGTGCCAGCAGTTCCTACGGGACAGCCTCCACTGAAGCTTTCTTT.

This sequence joins TRBV19 and TRBJ2-4; TRBD2 is a possible D gene (6 bases). V was cut by 3 bases and J by 12 bases, with 15 bases left in between. From germline, CDR1 is LNHDA and CDR2 SQIVND (reference sequence). CDR3 length equals 13 residues. The CDR3 nucleotides read TGTGCCAGTAGTATTGCGGGGAATGGCAGTCAGTACTTC. Translated, it gives CASSIAGNGSQYF.

J is TRBJ2-6 and V is TRBV7-2; possible D gene TRBD1, 7 bases. There are 17 residues in the CDR3. Trimming shortened V by 2 bases and J by 0 bases, and 11 bases separated the two germline ends. The germline gives CDR1 SGHTA, CDR2 FQGNSA. CDR3 protein: CASSLQGGGSGANVLTF. Written as DNA, the CDR3 is TGTGCCAGCAGCTTACAGGGGGGAGGCTCTGGGGCCAACGTCCTGACTTTC.

V is TRBV6-1 and J is TRBJ1-4, with a possible D match to TRBD1 (5 bases). With 5 bases removed from V and 0 bases from J, the gap between germline ends came to 19 bases. This CDR3 comprises 18 residues. The germline gives CDR1 MNHNS, CDR2 SASEGT. CDR3 protein: CASSTRTGQEATNEKLFF. For the CDR3, the DNA is TGTGCCAGCAGTACACGGACGGGGCAGGAGGCAACTAATGAAAAACTGTTTTTT.

This clonotype was observed a single time. The rearrangement uses TRBV18 and TRBJ2-1, with 10 bases matching TRBD2. J gave up 6 bases and V 2 bases, and 4 bases lay outside the gene matches. This CDR3 has 15 amino acids. The V gene's germline CDR1 is KGHSH and CDR2 LQKENI. CDR3 in amino acids: CASSPASGRVNEQFF. CDR3 bases: TGTGCCAGCTCACCAGCCAGCGGGAGGGTCAATGAGCAGTTCTTC. Complete variable domain (other parts from reference TRBV18 and TRBJ2-1): NAGVMQNPRHLVRRRGQEARLRCSPMKGHSHVYWYRQLPEEGLKFMVYLQKENIIDESGMPKERFSAEFPKEGPSILRIQQVVRGDSAAYFCASSPASGRVNEQFFGPGTRLTVL.

This rearrangement joins TRBV7-2 to TRBJ1-6; D gene unclear. The germline V and J ends were trimmed by 5 bases and 5 bases, with 10 bases remaining between them. In germline, CDR1 is SGHTA, CDR2 FQGNSA. The CDR3 is made up of 14 amino acids. CDR3 sequence (DNA): TGTGCCAGCAGCCCCTCAAGGGATAATTCACCCCTCCACTTT. Protein sequence: CASSPSRDNSPLHF.

V usage is TRBV10-3 and J usage is TRBJ2-7; TRBD1 or TRBD2 may be the D gene (7 bases each). The CDR3 loop spans 11 amino acids. Germline V gives CDR1 ENHRY, CDR2 SYGVKD. Trimming took off 7 bases at V and 6 bases at J, with 10 bases between the two ends. CDR3 region: CAITRGGEQYF. CDR3 in DNA: TGTGCCATCACCAGGGGGGGCGAGCAGTACTTC.